The present TCR beta chain was sequenced within a study of early T cells in non-severe SARS-CoV-2 infection (dated by TCRdb to the early 2020s). Concerning the study at large: TCR sequencing used bulk RNA from unsorted whole blood, so alpha and beta chains could not be paired.

This was a case-control study nested in a cohort of healthcare workers in London, UK, who had nasopharyngeal swab PCR tests and blood samples taken every week. Healthcare workers were recruited between 23 and 31 March 2020, during the week of the UK lockdown, and were followed weekly for up to about 15 weeks. The receptor library was made with 5' RACE. Instrument used: NextSeq 500. Unique molecular identifiers were attached to individual cDNA molecules in the TCR library protocol so that sequencing error and PCR bias could be corrected. TCR alpha and beta chains were both sequenced, and the abundances of alpha and beta sequences in each sample were closely correlated with each other. Per the original workflow: Decombinator V4 was used to annotate the V gene, J gene and CDR3 of the TCR sequences. Expanded TCRs were defined as changing significantly between any two time points under a Poisson model with p below 0.0001. TCR abundances were normalised to the total number of TCRs sequenced in each sample and reported as counts per million. MAIT TCRs were defined by TRAV1-2 paired with TRAJ12, TRAJ20 or TRAJ33, and iNKT TCRs by TRAV10 paired with TRAJ18. A search of VDJdb, accessed on 1 November 2021, was run for TCRs annotated to CMV, EBV and SARS-CoV-2, with TCRs annotated for multiple antigens excluded. TCRdb took the public reads, trimmed them with fastp at Q25, ran MiXCR for clone calling and kept in-frame beta chains. Rows are unified per CDR3 protein, each entry keeping the most common DNA and genes. The V and J calls and clone size are TCRdb's, not the authors'. This sample lists 55,000 to 65,000 distinct CDR3 sequences; more than 8.5% were detected once. Together, the top ten hold approximately 16% of the sample.

Details on this clonotype: What antigen it recognizes has not been identified. A read error is possible here, since a much larger clone lies one base away. Because the CDR3's place on the DNA is in doubt, the DNA is left out and the CDR3 is given as listed by TCRdb.

Broad study findings and their caveats: VDJdb matching was skewed toward anti-spike CD8 responses, so virus-specific expansions were likely underestimated and private and CD4 specificities were missed.

The CDR3 starts with the cysteine, ends with the phenylalanine, and has 15 residues. The germline V gene (reference sequence) sets CDR1 to GTSNPN and CDR2 to SVGIG. The source material was whole blood. The sequence came from an adult who was a healthcare worker with PCR-confirmed SARS-CoV-2 infection or an uninfected control (not recorded which). The V and J segments used are TRBV30 and TRBJ2-1; whether TRBD2, the table's D call, matches the DNA was not checked. This receptor carries the CDR3 CAWSVGSGSWDELFF.